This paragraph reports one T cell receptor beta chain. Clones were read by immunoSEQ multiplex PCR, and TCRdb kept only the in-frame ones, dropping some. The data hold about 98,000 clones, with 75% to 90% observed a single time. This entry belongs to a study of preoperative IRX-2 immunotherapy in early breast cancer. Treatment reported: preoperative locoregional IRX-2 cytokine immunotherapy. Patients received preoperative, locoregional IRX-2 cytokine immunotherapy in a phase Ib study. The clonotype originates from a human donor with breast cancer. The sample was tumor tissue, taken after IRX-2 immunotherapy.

DNA of the CDR3: TGTGCCAGCAGTTCCACGGGCAATCAGCCCCAGCATTTT. As protein: CASSSTGNQPQHF. The chain combines TRBV7-1 with TRBJ1-5, with D hard to call. TRBV7-1 is an ORF; its function is uncertain. The V end lost 6 bases, the J end lost 2 bases, and 8 bases lay between the germline ends. This CDR3 region has 13 residues.